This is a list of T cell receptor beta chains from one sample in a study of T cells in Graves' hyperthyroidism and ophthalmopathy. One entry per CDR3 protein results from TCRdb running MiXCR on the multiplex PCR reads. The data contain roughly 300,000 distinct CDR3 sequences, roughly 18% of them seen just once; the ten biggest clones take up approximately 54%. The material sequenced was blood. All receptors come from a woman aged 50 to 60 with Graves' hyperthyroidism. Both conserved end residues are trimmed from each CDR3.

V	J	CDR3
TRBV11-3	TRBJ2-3	ASSRDSLTDTQY
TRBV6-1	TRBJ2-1	ATEGQRGNEQF
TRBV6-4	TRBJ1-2	ASSENPGGYGYT
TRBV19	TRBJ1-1	ASQSTLAGRTEAF
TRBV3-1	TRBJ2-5	ASSPGLQGTQY
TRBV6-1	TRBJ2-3	ASTPSYGAGTQY
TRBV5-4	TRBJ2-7	ASSSPAGAYEQY
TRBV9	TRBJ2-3	ASSATSGFSTDTQY
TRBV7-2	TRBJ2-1	ASSLKGNYNEQF
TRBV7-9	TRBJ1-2	ASSLSVESNYGYT
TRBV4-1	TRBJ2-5	ASSQEERAETQY
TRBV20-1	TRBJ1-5	SARSGAGQPQH
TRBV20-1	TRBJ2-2	SATGQGRGTGELF
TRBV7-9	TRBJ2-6	ASSFRVPGANVLT
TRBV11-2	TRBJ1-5	ASSLGQYSNQPQH
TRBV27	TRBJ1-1	ASSLSQGLLTEAF
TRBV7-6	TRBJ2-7	ASSPQLAGGNEQY
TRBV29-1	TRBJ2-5	SVEDPDRGGETQY
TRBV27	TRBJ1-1	ASSMGQGLNTEAF
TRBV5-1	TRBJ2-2	ASSPDQTLNTGELF
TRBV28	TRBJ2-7	ASSPDRGFYEQY
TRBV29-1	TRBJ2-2	SVSDESGELF
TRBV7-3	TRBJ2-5	ASSLTGDQETQY
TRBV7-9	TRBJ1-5	ASSSELGAGEPQH
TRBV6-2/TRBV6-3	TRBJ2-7	ASSGLAGGHEQY
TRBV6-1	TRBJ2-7	ASSDNTYEQY
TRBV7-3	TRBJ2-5	ASSPGGAGETQY
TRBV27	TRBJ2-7	ASSLWAGSSYEQY
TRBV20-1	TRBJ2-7	SASPSGSFSPYEQY
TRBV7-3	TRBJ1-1	ASSLTGQGVSEAF
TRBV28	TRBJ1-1	ASSSNRKAF
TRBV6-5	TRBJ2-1	ASSYRTSGRAYGNEQF
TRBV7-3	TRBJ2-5	ASSLGQGSETQY
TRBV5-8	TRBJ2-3	ASSLTTGGALSDTQY
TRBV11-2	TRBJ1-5	ASSRTPYSNQPQH
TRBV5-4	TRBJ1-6	ASSSRAGGSYNSPLH
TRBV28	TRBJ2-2	ASSLYRGNTGELF
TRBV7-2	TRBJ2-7	ASSQGLAAYYEQY
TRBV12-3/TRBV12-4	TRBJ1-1	ASSRQSMNTEAF
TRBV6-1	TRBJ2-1	ASGESRGGLAYYNEQF
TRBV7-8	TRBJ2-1	ASSLAGTRYNEQF
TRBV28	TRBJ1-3	ASSFGGGNTIY
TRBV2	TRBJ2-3	ASRDSLAGGVTDTQY
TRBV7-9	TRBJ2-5	ASSLGEYQETQY